Following are 10 T cell receptor beta chains from one sample sequenced in a study of early T cells in non-severe SARS-CoV-2 infection. TCRdb re-called the 5' RACE reads through MiXCR, storing one row per CDR3 protein. The sample holds about 73,000 distinct CDR3 sequences; approximately 13% are singletons and the top ten take roughly an eighth. The sample consisted of whole blood. Every receptor here comes from an adult who was a healthcare worker with PCR-confirmed SARS-CoV-2 infection or an uninfected control (not recorded which).

This clonotype appeared a few times. This chain uses TRBV19 with TRBJ2-7; TRBD1 matches at 8 bases. Germline lookup yields CDR1 LNHDA and CDR2 SQIVND (reference sequence). The CDR3 has 14 residues. Unmatched junction bases numbered 3, after V lost 3 bases and J lost 2 bases. CDR3 in amino acids: CASSMGQATYEQYF. The CDR3 DNA sequence: TGTGCCAGTAGTATGGGACAGGCAACCTACGAGCAGTACTTC.

This clonotype was seen a few times. The chain links TRBV29-1 to TRBJ1-3, with a tentative D call TRBD1 (5 bases). V lost 5 bases, J lost 3 bases, and 11 bases lay in between. The CDR3 consists of 13 residues. Germline V lookup: CDR1 SQVTM, CDR2 ANQGSEA. The CDR3, as DNA: TGCAGCGTTAGCAGGGAAAGTGGAAACACCATATATTTT. Translated, it gives CSVSRESGNTIYF.

The rearrangement joins TRBV2 to TRBJ2-7, with 7 bases matching TRBD1. Trimming removed 4 bases from V and 4 bases from J; junction bases left unmatched: 7. Germline loops: CDR1 SNHLY, CDR2 FYNNEI. CDR3 length: 14 amino acids. CDR3 DNA sequence: TGTGCCAGCAGTGGAGGGACAGTACCTTACGAGCAGTACTTC. It codes for CASSGGTVPYEQYF.

This clonotype turned up a few times. The chain recombines TRBV28 with TRBJ2-1; 7 nucleotides align to TRBD2. Germline V gene sequence: CDR1 MDHEN, CDR2 SYDVKM. V shed 6 bases, J shed 0 bases, and the junction held 8 bases outside the gene matches. This CDR3 is 16 amino acids long. The CDR3 DNA sequence: TGTGCCAGCAGCTCTGGGGGGGACGTCTCCTACAATGAGCAGTTCTTC. Its protein product is CASSSGGDVSYNEQFF.

V and J are TRBV20-1 and TRBJ1-2; 10 bases match TRBD1. The CDR3 runs to 17 residues. The ends lost 3 bases at V and 0 bases at J; junction bases unmatched: 10. In germline, CDR1 is DFQATT, CDR2 SNEGSKA (reference sequence). DNA for the CDR3: TGCAGTGCTAGGGATACGGGGACAGGGGCTACTAACTATGGCTACACCTTC. Residues: CSARDTGTGATNYGYTF.

The rearrangement uses TRBV10-3 and TRBJ2-7; 10 positions agree with TRBD1. The trim removed 6 bases at V and 3 bases at J, leaving 2 bases unmatched. Germline lookup yields CDR1 ENHRY and CDR2 SYGVKD. The CDR3 sequence is 13 residues long. The CDR3: CAIRGDRGYEQYF. The CDR3 coding sequence is TGTGCCATCAGGGGGGACAGGGGCTACGAGCAGTACTTC.

The chain carries TRBV2 and TRBJ2-7; maybe TRBD2 (5 bases). From germline, CDR1 is SNHLY and CDR2 FYNNEI. V lost 4 bases, J lost 0 bases, and 10 bases lay in between. The CDR3 is 14 amino acids. The CDR3 nucleotides read TGTGCCAGCAGTGTGCAGACTAACTCCTACGAGCAGTACTTC. Translating gives CASSVQTNSYEQYF.

The chain combines TRBV7-2 with TRBJ2-5; TRBD2 agrees at 8 bases. J lost 4 bases, V lost 3 bases, and 13 bases had no gene match. The CDR3 is 17 residues long. Per germline, CDR1 SGHTA and CDR2 FQGNSA. CDR3 sequence reads: CASSFRPGGPFGETQYF. The CDR3, as DNA: TGTGCCAGCAGCTTCCGCCCGGGGGGGCCCTTTGGAGAGACCCAGTACTTC. Drawing the rest from reference TRBV7-2 and TRBJ2-5, the complete variable domain is GAGVSQSPSNKVTEKGKDVELRCDPISGHTALYWYRQSLGQGLEFLIYFQGNSAPDKSGLPSDRFSAERTGGSVSTLTIQRTQQEDSAVYLCASSFRPGGPFGETQYFGPGTRLLVL.

The rearrangement uses TRBV7-9 and TRBJ2-7, with a weak D call TRBD1 (6 bases). The CDR3 consists of 14 residues. The ends were cut back, 5 bases at V and 4 bases at J, with 15 bases in the middle. CDR1 SEHNR and CDR2 FQNEAQ come from the germline V gene (reference sequence). CDR3 region: CASSRTDTWYEQYF. The CDR3 DNA reads TGTGCCAGCAGCCGGACAGATACCTGGTACGAGCAGTACTTC.

This rearrangement joins TRBV18 to TRBJ2-3; 7 bases align to TRBD2. Germline CDR1 reads KGHSH; CDR2 reads LQKENI. The CDR3 totals 17 residues. V lost 0 bases and J lost 3; bases outside the gene matches: 9. CDR3 nucleotide sequence: TGTGCCAGCTCACCACCGAGTCCGGGGGGAGAGACAGATACGCAGTATTTT. Translation gives CASSPPSPGGETDTQYF.